One and the same sample provided the 14 T cell receptor beta chains below, sequenced in a study of metastatic and nonmetastatic thyroid tumors (dated by TCRdb to about 2020). No patient had received any treatment before thyroid surgery. Libraries were built with PCR. These reads were obtained on an Illumina HiSeq 4000. TCRdb reprocessing: public reads trimmed at Q25 with fastp, clones called with MiXCR, in-frame beta chains kept. This sample comprises some 83,000 clones, approximately 13% of them detected only once. The leading ten clones occupy roughly 8.2% of the sample. The sequencing sample was made of tumor tissue. The receptors derive from a female donor with papillary thyroid cancer or a benign thyroid nodule (not recorded which). Some clones in this sample may be carry-over from other donors' samples.

This clone was detected ten times or more. The chain couples TRBV10-3 to TRBJ2-1; TRBD2 agrees at 8 bases. This CDR3 region has 13 residues. V gave up 8 bases and J gave up 7 bases; unmatched junction bases: 7. Germline V gives CDR1 ENHRY, CDR2 SYGVKD. The CDR3 protein is CAIAKRESNEQFF. The CDR3, as DNA: TGTGCCATCGCGAAGCGGGAGTCGAATGAGCAGTTCTTC.

This clone was seen many times. This chain uses TRBV28 with TRBJ2-1; 8 positions match TRBD2. Losses at the gene ends were 6 bases for V and 2 bases for J; bases not matched to a gene: 6. This CDR3 has 15 amino acids. The germline CDR1 and CDR2 sequences are MDHEN and SYDVKM. CDR3 nucleotides: TGTGCCAGCAGGGAGGGACTAGTACCCTACAATGAGCAGTTCTTC. Translated, it gives CASREGLVPYNEQFF.

This clone was counted only a few times. It may be a read error: a sequence one base away is much more abundant. The V call is TRBV14, the J call TRBJ2-7; no definite D call. CDR1 SGHDN and CDR2 FVKESK come from the germline V gene. Trimming took off 6 bases at V and 0 bases at J, with 12 bases between the two ends. The CDR3 consists of 14 residues. DNA of the CDR3: TGTGCCAGCAGAGCAGTGGGCGTCTCCTACGAGCAGTACTTC. Protein: CASRAVGVSYEQYF.

With respect to this clone: A much larger clone is a single base away; this may be a read error. V gene TRBV5-4 combines with J gene TRBJ1-2, with a possible D match to TRBD1 (6 bases). This CDR3 is 16 amino acids long. Germline-derived CDR1 and CDR2 are SGHNT and YYREEE (reference sequence). V lost 4 bases, J lost 4 bases, and 20 bases lay in between. The CDR3 protein is CASSLGGHGDLYGYTF. DNA of the CDR3: TGTGCCAGCAGCCTGGGGGGACATGGGGATCTCTATGGCTACACCTTC.

To note about this clone: A much larger clone sits a single nucleotide away, making a read error possible. The genes are TRBV6-1 and TRBJ2-3; TRBD1 matches at 7 bases. Germline V gene data show CDR1 as MNHNS and CDR2 as SASEGT. The length of the CDR3 is 15 residues. The trim removed 8 bases at V and 3 bases at J, leaving 11 bases unmatched. This chain's CDR3 is CASQGEQRSTDTQYF. For the CDR3, the DNA is TGTGCCAGCCAGGGGGAACAGAGATCTACAGATACGCAGTATTTT.

This clone was counted many times. This rearrangement joins TRBV5-1 to TRBJ2-7; D is unclear. The CDR3 runs 15 residues. Germline V gene lookup returns CDR1 SGHRS and CDR2 YFSETQ. The V end was cut by 0 bases, the J end by 1 base, with 11 bases between. The CDR3 region is CASSLGGQNSYEQYF. The CDR3 DNA sequence: TGCGCCAGCAGCTTGGGCGGCCAGAATTCCTACGAGCAGTACTTC.

The J gene is TRBJ2-7, the V gene TRBV7-9; D may match TRBD1 or TRBD2 (5 bases each). With 7 bases removed from V and 5 bases from J, the gap between germline ends came to 18 bases. The CDR3 is 14 amino acids. Germline values: CDR1 SEHNR, CDR2 FQNEAQ (reference sequence). The DNA for the CDR3 is TGTGCCAGCATCTCCCGGGACGACCCTAACGAGCAGTACTTC. Translating gives CASISRDDPNEQYF. Variable domain in full (rest from reference TRBV7-9 and TRBJ2-7): DTGVSQNPRHKITKRGQNVTFRCDPISEHNRLYWYRQTLGQGPEFLTYFQNEAQLEKSRLLSDRFSAERPKGSFSTLEIQRTEQGDSAMYLCASISRDDPNEQYFGPGTRLTVT.

A remark on this clone: A much larger clone differs from this one at a single base, so this may be a read error. The chain carries TRBV5-1 and TRBJ2-7; D unresolved. The CDR3 runs 12 residues. Germline V CDR1 and CDR2: SGHRS, YFSETQ. Here the CDR3 reads CASSLEQIERYF. In DNA, the CDR3 is TGCGCCAGCAGCTTGGAACAGATCGAGCGGTACTTC.

This clone was counted at least ten times. V gene TRBV6-1 combines with J gene TRBJ2-7, with D perhaps TRBD1 (5 bases). Germline V gene data show CDR1 as MNHNS and CDR2 as SASEGT. Between the trimmed V and J ends, which lost 10 bases and 3 bases, there was a span of 10 bases. The length of the CDR3 is 11 residues. This CDR3 reads CATFDSYEQYF. In DNA, the CDR3 is TGTGCCACCTTCGACAGCTACGAGCAGTACTTC.

This clone was observed many times. The chain combines TRBV5-1 with TRBJ2-1; D could derive from TRBD1 or TRBD2 (5 bases each). Trimming took off 6 bases at V and 7 bases at J, with 14 bases between the two ends. Germline CDR1 is SGHRS and CDR2 is YFSETQ. The length of the CDR3 is 13 residues. CDR3 DNA sequence: TGCGCCAGCAAGGGACGCTTGGTAAATGAGCAGTTCTTC. This sequence encodes CASKGRLVNEQFF.

This clone was recorded many times. The V and J genes are TRBV6-1 and TRBJ2-2; D is tentatively TRBD1 or TRBD2 (5 bases each). Trimming left V 7 bases short and J 0 bases short, with 18 bases between. Germline CDR1 MNHNS, CDR2 SASEGT. The CDR3 loop spans 17 amino acids. CDR3 sequence (DNA): TGTGCCAGCACCCGGGGACCGAGGATCGCGAACACCGGGGAGCTGTTTTTT. Translating gives CASTRGPRIANTGELFF.

This clone was counted at least ten times. The chain couples TRBV27 to TRBJ2-6, with a tentative D call TRBD2 (6 bases). CDR3 length: 14 residues. V was trimmed by 6 bases and J by 5 bases, leaving 11 bases between them. Germline-derived CDR1 and CDR2 are MNHEY and SMNVEV (reference sequence). Here the CDR3 reads CASRGAGRANVLTF. The CDR3 DNA sequence: TGTGCCAGCAGAGGTGCGGGGAGGGCCAACGTCCTGACTTTC. The full variable domain, with the rest looked up from reference TRBV27 and TRBJ2-6, is EAQVTQNPRYLITVTGKKLTVTCSQNMNHEYMSWYRQDPGLGLRQIYYSMNVEVTDKGDVPEGYKVSRKEKRNFPLILESPSPNQTSLYFCASRGAGRANVLTFGAGSRLTVL.

A few counts support this clone. This may be a read error, as it is one base from a much larger clone. The V gene is TRBV15, the J gene TRBJ2-2, with TRBD1 as a possible D gene (6 bases). V lost 0 bases and J lost 5, with 13 bases in between. The CDR3 is 16 residues long. From germline, CDR1 is LNHNV and CDR2 YYDKDF (reference sequence). This CDR3 reads CATSREIGRGTGELFF. The CDR3 nucleotides read TGTGCCACCAGCAGAGAAATCGGCAGGGGAACCGGGGAGCTGTTTTTT.

This clone showed up many times. The J gene is TRBJ2-3, the V gene TRBV12-3 or TRBV12-4; 9 nucleotides align to TRBD1. Losses at the gene ends were 6 bases for V and 4 bases for J; bases not matched to a gene: 2. CDR3 length: 13 residues. CDR3 DNA sequence: TGTGCCAGCAGAACAGGGGGCGCAGATACGCAGTATTTT. Protein sequence: CASRTGGADTQYF.